One and the same sample provided the 14 T cell receptor beta chains below, sequenced in a study of blood T cell repertoires in COVID-19 (dated by TCRdb to between 2020 and 2021). Receptors were amplified or captured by the immunoSEQ multiplex PCR assay. TCRdb stores this immuneACCESS table with in-frame sequences only. Part of the clones is absent; in the studies checked, under half of the shortfall reflects unresolved V genes, and no reason is known for the rest. In all, the sample holds fewer than 500,000 clones, and approximately 87% of those were seen once. In total, the top ten clones hold approximately 1.2% of the sample. Sequenced input: PBMCs or T cells enriched from blood (not recorded which). The receptors originated from a young man who had recovered from COVID-19.

The chain is built from TRBV30 and TRBJ2-5; the match to TRBD2 covers 12 bases. Germline CDR1 reads GTSNPN; CDR2 reads SVGIG (reference sequence). This CDR3 is built from 15 residues. The V and J ends lost 0 bases and 6 bases, in that order; junction bases with no gene match: 5. CDR3 sequence (DNA): TGTGCCTGGAGTGTTGCGCTAGCGGGGGGGAAGACCCAGTACTTC. It specifies CAWSVALAGGKTQYF.

The chain employs TRBV10-3 and TRBJ1-5; 7 bases line up with TRBD1. With 6 bases clipped from V and 3 bases from J, the junction kept 5 bases outside the gene matches. Germline V lookup: CDR1 ENHRY, CDR2 SYGVKD. CDR3 length equals 14 residues. The CDR3 nucleotides read TGTGCCATCAGCACGACAGGGCTCAATCAGCCCCAGCATTTT. This translates into CAISTTGLNQPQHF.

The chain combines TRBV21-1 with TRBJ2-7; the tabulated D call, TRBD2, remains unverified against the DNA. TRBV21-1 is an annotated pseudogene. The CDR3 runs to 14 residues. CDR3 nucleotides: TGTGCCAGCAGCAAAGCGGCTAGCTCCTACGAGCAGTACTTC. This codes for CASSKAASSYEQYF.

This clone appeared a few times. This chain connects TRBV19 to TRBJ1-1, with 7 nucleotides matching TRBD1. The CDR3 runs 14 residues. V was clipped by 3 bases and J by 0 bases; unmatched bases: 1. The germline V gene encodes CDR1 LNHDA and CDR2 SQIVND (reference sequence). CDR3 residues: CASSMGQMNTEAFF. CDR3 in DNA: TGTGCCAGTAGTATGGGACAGATGAACACTGAAGCTTTCTTT.

The chain employs TRBV11-2 and TRBJ1-5, with D uncertain. The CDR3 sequence is 15 residues long. V was pared by 1 base and J by 4 bases, with 11 bases between. Germline CDR1 and CDR2: SGHAT and FQNNGV. The CDR3 sequence is CASSLGEWPNQPQHF. The CDR3 region has the DNA TGTGCCAGCAGCTTAGGTGAATGGCCAAATCAGCCCCAGCATTTT.

Worth noting for this clone: Additional DNA sequences in this sample encode the identical CDR3. The chain employs TRBV6-5 and TRBJ1-2; maybe TRBD1 (5 bases). The CDR3 has 14 residues. The ends were cut back, 0 bases at V and 4 bases at J, with 9 bases in the middle. Germline CDR1 MNHEY, CDR2 SVGAGI. The CDR3 region has the DNA TGTGCCAGCAGTTACTCTACGGGGGGCTATGGCTACACCTTC. Translating gives CASSYSTGGYGYTF.

The CDR3 is CASSVSGGTEAFF. The CDR3 nucleotides are TGTGCCAGCAGCGTGAGTGGCGGTACTGAAGCTTTCTTT. The genes are TRBV9 and TRBJ1-1; D is ambiguous. Per germline, CDR1 SGDLS and CDR2 YYNGEE. Trimming shortened V by 2 bases and J by 5 bases, and 10 bases separated the two germline ends. The length of the CDR3 is 13 residues.

This clone was found a few times. This chain connects TRBV3-1 (or the pseudogene TRBV3-2) to TRBJ2-2; D is perhaps TRBD2 (6 bases). The CDR3 spans 14 residues. Trimming left V 5 bases short and J 0 bases short, with 7 bases between. Looked up from germline, CDR1 is LGHDT and CDR2 is YNNKEL (reference sequence). The CDR3 sequence is CASSGGTNTGELFF. CDR3 coding DNA: TGTGCCAGCAGCGGGGGGACGAACACCGGGGAGCTGTTTTTT.

This chain links TRBV18 with TRBJ1-6, with 7 positions matching TRBD1. CDR1 and CDR2 (germline): KGHSH, LQKENI. This CDR3 contains 18 residues. V shed 3 bases, J shed 3 bases, and the junction held 11 bases outside the gene matches. CDR3 in amino acids: CASSPSPGQWGYNSPLHF. The DNA of the CDR3 is TGTGCCAGCTCACCTAGCCCGGGACAGTGGGGCTATAATTCACCCCTCCACTTT.

This clone appeared once. The CDR3 DNA reads as TGCGCCAGCAGCCAGCCCGACAGGGGAGCAGGCACAGATACGCAGTATTTT. It translates to CASSQPDRGAGTDTQYF. This rearrangement joins TRBV4-1 to TRBJ2-3; TRBD1 agrees at 8 bases. The V gene end was trimmed by 3 bases and the J gene end by 1 base; junction bases not matched to a gene: 9. This CDR3 is 17 amino acids long. CDR1 and CDR2 (germline): MGHRA, YSYEKL.

J is TRBJ2-7 and V is TRBV6-5; D is possibly TRBD2 (5 bases). V was clipped by 4 bases and J by 4 bases, with 14 bases between them. Germline CDR1 is MNHEY and CDR2 is SVGAGI. The CDR3 has 14 residues. This chain's CDR3 is CASSSLYQRYEQYF. The CDR3 DNA is TGTGCCAGCAGTTCCCTATATCAGCGGTACGAGCAGTACTTC.

The J gene is TRBJ2-2, the V gene TRBV19; unclear D gene. V was pared by 3 bases and J by 8 bases, with 10 bases between. The CDR3 spans 13 residues. Germline lookup yields CDR1 LNHDA and CDR2 SQIVND (reference sequence). CDR3 DNA sequence: TGTGCCAGTAGTATCCCCGGTTGGGGGGAGCTGTTTTTT. Residues: CASSIPGWGELFF.

This chain connects TRBV3-1 (or the pseudogene TRBV3-2) to TRBJ1-2; 8 bases align to TRBD1. The J segment lost 4 bases and the V segment lost 4 bases, leaving 8 bases of the junction unmatched. The CDR3 consists of 15 residues. CDR1 and CDR2 (germline): LGHDT, YNNKEL (reference sequence). The CDR3 coding sequence is TGTGCCAGCAGCCTAGGGACAGGAGGGGTCTATGGCTACACCTTC. Translation gives CASSLGTGGVYGYTF.

The chain links TRBV10-2 to TRBJ1-2; 8 positions agree with TRBD1. The CDR3 runs to 13 residues. Per germline, CDR1 WSHSY and CDR2 SAAADI. Germline trimming cut 5 bases from V and 4 bases from J; bases unmatched to any gene: 3. The CDR3 sequence: CASSPDRGYGYTF. The CDR3 nucleotides are TGCGCCAGCAGTCCCGACAGGGGCTATGGCTACACCTTC.